This T cell receptor (beta chain) was sequenced during a study of a mutant IDH1 vaccine in newly diagnosed glioma. This clone was seen just once. Its antigen is undetermined. The time point: baseline, week 1 (first vaccination visit). Treatment indicated: pre-vaccination baseline after standard-of-care therapy. Each astrocytoma in the donors was new, WHO grade 3 or 4, IDH1-mutant and ATRX-lost. Profiled with immunoSEQ multiplex PCR; TCRdb holds only in-frame clones, not every one. The sample shows approximately 16,000 clones, about 95% of them seen only once. General observations from the study: Changes in the top peripheral T cell clonotypes seemingly had no bearing on pseudoprogression.

This clonotype originated in a young woman with glioma. Some clones in this sample may be carry-over from other donors' samples. Sample: peripheral blood mononuclear cells (PBMCs), taken from a glioma patient treated with radiotherapy, temozolomide or both.

The CDR3 nucleotides read TGTGCCAGCAGCCCAGGTGGCACTAGACCTGCATTGGGACTAGCGAACACCGGGGAGCTGTTTTTT. Translation gives CASSPGGTRPALGLANTGELFF. The chain links TRBV28 to TRBJ2-2; TRBD2 matches 8 bases. The J segment lost 0 bases and the V segment lost 6 bases, leaving 24 bases of the junction unmatched. Germline CDR1 and CDR2: MDHEN and SYDVKM. The CDR3 totals 22 residues.